The present TCR beta chain was sequenced within a study of blood T cell repertoires in COVID-19. The wider study: Collection of acute and convalescent COVID-19 samples took place in the United States, Italy and Spain. Sample material is recorded as cDNA or gDNA derived from T cells, B-cell-depleted T cells, or PBMCs.

The CDR3 runs 14 residues. V lost 3 bases to trimming and J lost 4 bases, with 10 bases between them. Germline V gene lookup returns CDR1 LGHNA and CDR2 YSLEER. In the authors' methods: How many nucleated cells were present was estimated from reference gene primer amplification. The table came from immunoSEQ multiplex PCR; TCRdb's copy has only in-frame clones and leaves some out. V and J calls and clone size are given by that table; D and trimming were obtained from the DNA. The sample has approximately 260,000 clones; around 89% are singletons. The source of this sequence is a woman aged 55-70 years with COVID-19, enrolled during active disease. The chain couples TRBV4-3 to TRBJ2-1; weak D call: TRBD2 (6 bases). The source material was peripheral blood. CDR3: CASSQGLIYNEQFF. CDR3 nucleotide sequence: TGCGCCAGCAGCCAGGGACTGATTTACAATGAGCAGTTCTTC.